One and the same sample provided the 7 T cell receptor beta chains below, sequenced in a study of CD8+ T cells in alopecia areata. Isolated RNA was reverse transcribed into cDNA used as the sequencing template. TCRdb's table, derived via immunoSEQ multiplex PCR, lists solely in-frame clones and lacks some. The table includes more than 95,000 clones, 50% to 75% detected once. The treatment here: oral pan-JAK inhibitor, 5-10 mg twice daily. The source material was CD8+ T cells sorted from blood, sampled at week 4, from a patient treated with tofacitinib. The receptors derive from a human donor with alopecia areata.

V usage is TRBV28 and J usage is TRBJ2-7; weak D call: TRBD2 (5 bases). CDR1 and CDR2 from the germline V gene are MDHEN and SYDVKM. The V end lost 2 bases, the J end lost 3 bases, and 14 bases lay between the germline ends. The CDR3 is 15 amino acids. CDR3 sequence reads: CASSLTASSYYEQYF. The CDR3 DNA is TGTGCCAGCAGTTTAACGGCTAGCAGTTACTACGAGCAGTACTTC.

This rearrangement joins TRBV9 to TRBJ1-1; D ambiguous. V lost 0 bases and J 7 bases, leaving 16 bases between the germline ends. There are 15 residues in the CDR3. From germline, CDR1 is SGDLS and CDR2 YYNGEE. In DNA form, the CDR3 reads TGTGCCAGCAGCGTAGTCCCCCGAGGAGACATTGAAGCTTTCTTT. It specifies CASSVVPRGDIEAFF.

The rearrangement links TRBV30 to TRBJ1-5; a possible D gene is TRBD1 (6 bases). Trimming removed 1 base at V and 5 bases at J, with 18 bases between. Germline loops: CDR1 GTSNPN, CDR2 SVGIG (reference sequence). The CDR3 has 16 amino acids. CDR3 amino acids: CAWSETGRAIDQPQHF. The DNA of the CDR3 is TGTGCCTGGAGTGAAACAGGGAGGGCTATTGATCAGCCCCAGCATTTT.

In the case of this clone: A read error may produce the germline difference seen at one junction end. The chain recombines TRBV28 with TRBJ1-2; D call uncertain. Germline V gene sequence: CDR1 MDHEN, CDR2 SYDVKM. This CDR3 is 13 amino acids long. CDR3: CASSFQVNYSYTF. DNA for the CDR3: TGTGCCAGCAGTTTCCAGGTTAACTATAGCTACACCTTC.

The rearrangement joins TRBV11-2 to TRBJ2-1; D remains unclear. There are 13 residues in the CDR3. Germline V gives CDR1 SGHAT, CDR2 FQNNGV. The V end lost 0 bases, the J end lost 5 bases, and 5 bases lay between the germline ends. The CDR3 loop is CASSLETHNEQFF. The CDR3 coding sequence is TGTGCCAGCAGCTTAGAGACGCACAATGAGCAGTTCTTC.

The V and J genes are TRBV6-4 and TRBJ2-3, with D perhaps matching TRBD2 (6 bases). The CDR3 loop spans 16 amino acids. V dropped 5 bases and J dropped 6 bases, with 21 bases sitting between them. Germline V gene sequence: CDR1 MRHNA, CDR2 SNTAGT. The CDR3: CASSPRLEISGDTQYF. For the CDR3, the DNA is TGTGCCAGCAGTCCCCGACTAGAGATTAGTGGGGATACGCAGTATTTT.

This clone was seen once. V and J are TRBV6-5 and TRBJ2-7; 10 bases match TRBD1. The CDR3 spans 14 residues. V lost 2 bases to trimming and J lost 7 bases; unmatched junction nucleotides: 5. Germline V CDR1 and CDR2: MNHEY, SVGAGI. CDR3 protein: CASSYGDRGREQYF. The CDR3 DNA sequence: TGTGCCAGCAGTTACGGAGACAGGGGGCGGGAGCAGTACTTC.